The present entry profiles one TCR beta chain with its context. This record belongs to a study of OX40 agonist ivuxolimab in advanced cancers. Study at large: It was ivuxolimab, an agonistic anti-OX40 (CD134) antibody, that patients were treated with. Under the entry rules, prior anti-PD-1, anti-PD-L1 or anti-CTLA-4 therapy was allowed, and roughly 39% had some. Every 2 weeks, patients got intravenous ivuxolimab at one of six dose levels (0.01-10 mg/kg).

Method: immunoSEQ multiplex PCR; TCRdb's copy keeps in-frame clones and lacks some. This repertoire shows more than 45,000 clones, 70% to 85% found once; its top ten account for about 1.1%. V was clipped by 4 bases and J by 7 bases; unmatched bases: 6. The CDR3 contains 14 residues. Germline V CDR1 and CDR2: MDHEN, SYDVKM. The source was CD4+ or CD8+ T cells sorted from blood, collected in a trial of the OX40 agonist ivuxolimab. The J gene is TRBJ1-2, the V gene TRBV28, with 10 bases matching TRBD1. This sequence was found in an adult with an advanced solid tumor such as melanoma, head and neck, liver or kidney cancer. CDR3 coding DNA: TGTGCCAGCAGTTCGACAGGGGGCAGGGGTGGCTACACCTTC. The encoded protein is CASSSTGGRGGYTF.